The TCR beta chain under discussion was sequenced for a study of OX40 agonist ivuxolimab in advanced cancers. TCRdb's table, derived via immunoSEQ multiplex PCR, lists solely in-frame clones and lacks some. Here the sample spans tens of thousands of clones, 90% being singletons. The clonotype comes from an adult with an advanced solid tumor such as melanoma, head and neck, liver or kidney cancer. Sequences were derived from CD4+ or CD8+ T cells sorted from blood, sampled in a trial of the OX40 agonist ivuxolimab.

This chain's CDR3 is CASSLVRQGADEQYF. CDR3 coding DNA: TGTGCCAGCAGCTTAGTGAGACAGGGGGCTGACGAGCAGTACTTC. J is TRBJ2-7 and V is TRBV7-2, with 10 bases matching TRBD1. Germline V lookup: CDR1 SGHTA, CDR2 FQGNSA. The CDR3 runs 15 residues. V lost 1 base to trimming and J lost 5 bases; unmatched junction nucleotides: 5. The variable domain in full, with the rest retrieved from reference TRBV7-2 and TRBJ2-7, is GAGVSQSPSNKVTEKGKDVELRCDPISGHTALYWYRQSLGQGLEFLIYFQGNSAPDKSGLPSDRFSAERTGGSVSTLTIQRTQQEDSAVYLCASSLVRQGADEQYFGPGTRLTVT.